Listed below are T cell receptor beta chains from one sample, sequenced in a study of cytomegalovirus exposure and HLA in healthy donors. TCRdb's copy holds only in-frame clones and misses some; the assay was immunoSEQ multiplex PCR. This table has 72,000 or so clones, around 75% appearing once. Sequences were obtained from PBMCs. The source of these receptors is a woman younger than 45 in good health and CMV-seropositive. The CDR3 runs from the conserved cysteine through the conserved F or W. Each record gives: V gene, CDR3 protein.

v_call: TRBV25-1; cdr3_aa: CASSGVDSLSGNTIYF
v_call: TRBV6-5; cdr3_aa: CASTDGILSYEQYF
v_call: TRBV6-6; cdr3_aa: CASSPRGQGAGTEAFF
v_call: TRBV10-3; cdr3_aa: CAISDGLAGDYEQYF
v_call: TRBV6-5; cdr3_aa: CASSTLMRAGETQYF
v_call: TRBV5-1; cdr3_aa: CASSLESRPYEQYF
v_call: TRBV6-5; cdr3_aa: CASSATPGNTIYF
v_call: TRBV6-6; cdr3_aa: CASRGTGTETQYF
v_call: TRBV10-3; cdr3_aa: CAISDKGGSYEQYF
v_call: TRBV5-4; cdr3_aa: CASSLTVSTYNSPLHF
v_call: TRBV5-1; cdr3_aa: CASSLGTGETQYF
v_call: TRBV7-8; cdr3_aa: CASSLVASGSRELFF
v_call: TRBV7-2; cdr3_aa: CASRRTANTGELFF
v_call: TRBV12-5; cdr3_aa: CASGLVLSDRDVNEQFF
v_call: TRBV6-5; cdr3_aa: CASSYSGARGTEAFF
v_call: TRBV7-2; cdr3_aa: CASGLAGGGGEQFF
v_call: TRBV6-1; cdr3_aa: CASTLDRDESGYTF
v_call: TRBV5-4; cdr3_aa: CASSPTSGIENTQYF
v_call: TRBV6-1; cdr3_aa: CASSEVQGYNEQFF
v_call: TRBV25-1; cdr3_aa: CASSDGQGSLNEQFF
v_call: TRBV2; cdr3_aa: CASSDRGSGSTDTQYF
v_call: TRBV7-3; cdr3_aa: CASSPGTLNTEAFF
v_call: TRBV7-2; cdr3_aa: CASSSTSGRTDTQYF
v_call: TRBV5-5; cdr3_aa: CASSLSTAFSGNTIYF
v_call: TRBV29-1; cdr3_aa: CSVRTSGFSTDTQYF
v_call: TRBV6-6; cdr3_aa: CASRPYRAISGEQYF
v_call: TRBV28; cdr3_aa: CASRPGTGGGYGYTF
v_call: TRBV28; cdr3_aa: CASSSTWTGGGQPQHF
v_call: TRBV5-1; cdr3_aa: CASSLGGTVYETQYF
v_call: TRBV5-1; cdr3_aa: CASSLGFGSETQYF
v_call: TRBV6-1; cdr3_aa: CASSEWLASSYEQYF
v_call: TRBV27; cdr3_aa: CASSSSGTGEKLFF
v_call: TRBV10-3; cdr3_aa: CAITSGGASYEQYF
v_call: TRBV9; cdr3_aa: CASSESGFGELFF
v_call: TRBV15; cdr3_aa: CATSRAPQDTIYF
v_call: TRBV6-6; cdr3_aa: CASSQGQANTEAFF
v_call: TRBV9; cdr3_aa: CASSITSGRANEQFF
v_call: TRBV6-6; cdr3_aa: CASSYGLQETQYF
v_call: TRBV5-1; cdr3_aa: CASSPAGISGRAQNEQFF
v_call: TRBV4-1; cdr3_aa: CASSQDRDRVGGYTF
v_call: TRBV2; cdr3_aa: CASRVNGGIGYGYTF
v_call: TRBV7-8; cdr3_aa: CASSPGGSEQYF